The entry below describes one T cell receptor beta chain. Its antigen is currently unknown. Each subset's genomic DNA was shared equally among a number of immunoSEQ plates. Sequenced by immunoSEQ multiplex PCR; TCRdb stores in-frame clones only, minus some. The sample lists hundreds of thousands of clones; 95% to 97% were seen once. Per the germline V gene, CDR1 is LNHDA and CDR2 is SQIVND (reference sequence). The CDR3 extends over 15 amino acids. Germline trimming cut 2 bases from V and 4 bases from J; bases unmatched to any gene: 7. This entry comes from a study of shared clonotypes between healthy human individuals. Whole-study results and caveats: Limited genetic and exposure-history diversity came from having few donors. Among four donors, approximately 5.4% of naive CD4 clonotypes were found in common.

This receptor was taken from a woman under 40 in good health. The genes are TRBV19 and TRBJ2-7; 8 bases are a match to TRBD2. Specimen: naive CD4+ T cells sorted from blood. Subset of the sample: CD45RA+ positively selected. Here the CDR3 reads CASSILAGSLYEQYF. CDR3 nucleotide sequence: TGTGCCAGTAGTATATTAGCGGGATCACTTTACGAGCAGTACTTC. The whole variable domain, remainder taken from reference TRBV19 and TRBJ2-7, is DGGITQSPKYLFRKEGQNVTLSCEQNLNHDAMYWYRQDPGQGLRLIYYSQIVNDFQKGDIAEGYSVSREKKESFPLTVTSAQKNPTAFYLCASSILAGSLYEQYFGPGTRLTVT.